Each of the 7 T cell receptor beta chains below was sequenced from the same sample in a study of ipilimumab plus nivolumab after autologous stem cell transplantation. Profiled with immunoSEQ multiplex PCR; TCRdb holds only in-frame clones, not every one. The data show thousands of clones, under 85% seen once. The source material was PBMCs, sampled in a trial of ipilimumab plus nivolumab as post-transplant consolidation. The receptors were gathered from a male donor with multiple myeloma.

J is TRBJ2-7 and V is TRBV11-2, with TRBD1 as a possible D gene (6 bases). Germline-derived CDR1 and CDR2 are SGHAT and FQNNGV. V dropped 1 base and J dropped 4 bases, with 11 bases sitting between them. The CDR3 is 14 residues long. Here the CDR3 DNA reads TGTGCCAGCAGCTTAGCCGGACAGACTTACGAGCAGTACTTC. It encodes CASSLAGQTYEQYF.

V usage is TRBV18 and J usage is TRBJ1-4; weak D call: TRBD1 (6 bases). Germline CDR1 KGHSH, CDR2 LQKENI. Deletions cut 3 bases from V and 8 bases from J, with 16 bases between. The CDR3 runs 15 residues. CDR3: CASSPQGPNGEKLFF. Here the CDR3 DNA reads TGTGCCAGCTCACCTCAGGGGCCCAACGGCGAAAAACTGTTTTTT. The complete variable domain, with remaining parts taken from reference TRBV18 and TRBJ1-4, reads NAGVMQNPRHLVRRRGQEARLRCSPMKGHSHVYWYRQLPEEGLKFMVYLQKENIIDESGMPKERFSAEFPKEGPSILRIQQVVRGDSAAYFCASSPQGPNGEKLFFGSGTQLSVL.

This chain joins TRBV25-1 and TRBJ2-5, with D perhaps matching TRBD2 (7 bases). Germline V CDR1 and CDR2: MGHDK, SYGVNS. The V and J ends lost 4 bases and 2 bases respectively, with 17 bases between them. The length of the CDR3 is 16 residues. Here the CDR3 reads CASSAPVRGPQETQYF. CDR3 coding DNA: TGTGCCAGCAGTGCCCCTGTGCGGGGGCCTCAAGAGACCCAGTACTTC. The whole variable domain, remainder taken from reference TRBV25-1 and TRBJ2-5, is EADIYQTPRYLVIGTGKKITLECSQTMGHDKMYWYQQDPGMELHLIHYSYGVNSTEKGDLSSESTVSRIRTEHFPLTLESARPSHTSQYLCASSAPVRGPQETQYFGPGTRLLVL.

CDR3 sequence: CASSAPLRDRGSPLHF. CDR3 DNA: TGTGCCAGCAGTGCCCCACTTAGGGACAGGGGATCACCCCTCCACTTT. The V and J genes are TRBV2 and TRBJ1-6; TRBD1 matches at 10 bases. With V trimmed by 4 bases and J by 10 bases, 10 bases remained unmatched. Looked up from germline, CDR1 is SNHLY and CDR2 is FYNNEI. This CDR3 has 16 residues.

The J gene is TRBJ2-5, the V gene TRBV6-1; 8 bases fit TRBD2. Trimming at V came to 2 bases and at J to 1 base, leaving 6 bases not matched to a gene. Germline V gives CDR1 MNHNS, CDR2 SASEGT. CDR3 size: 16 residues. CDR3 amino acids: CASSESAGGIQETQYF. The CDR3 region has the DNA TGTGCCAGCAGTGAATCTGCGGGGGGTATCCAAGAGACCCAGTACTTC.

Note on this clone: The junction departs from the called germline gene at one end, perhaps through a read error. J is TRBJ2-3 and V is TRBV29-1; D call uncertain. The CDR3 covers 13 residues. Germline CDR1 reads SQVTM; CDR2 reads ANQGSEA. CDR3 DNA sequence: TGCAGCGGTGAAGAAGAATTTTCAGGCACGCAGTATTTT. Translating it yields CSGEEEFSGTQYF.

The table lists this clone with a count of one. The gene calls are TRBV7-6 and TRBJ1-1; D is perhaps TRBD1 (6 bases). Deletions cut 1 base from V and 3 bases from J, with 15 bases between. This CDR3 is 16 amino acids long. Germline CDR1 reads SGHVS; CDR2 reads FNYEAQ. CDR3 in DNA: TGTGCCAGCAGCTTAGGCGGGGGCGGGGGCGACACTGAAGCTTTCTTT. This codes for CASSLGGGGGDTEAFF.